This passage covers 8 T cell receptor beta chains from one sample sequenced in a study of T cell changes during pregnancy in multiple sclerosis. The assay was immunoSEQ multiplex PCR, and TCRdb's table has in-frame clones only and misses some. The sample holds about 87,000 clones; around 93% are singletons and the top ten take 1.2% to 1.5%. The sequencing here drew on peripheral blood, taken in the third trimester of pregnancy. The receptors derive from a female donor in good health, enrolled as a control in a pregnancy study.

The V call is TRBV27, the J call TRBJ1-4; 8 nucleotides agree with TRBD1. The trim removed 3 bases at V and 4 bases at J, leaving 7 bases unmatched. Germline-derived CDR1 and CDR2 are MNHEY and SMNVEV (reference sequence). The CDR3 totals 16 residues. The CDR3 loop is CASSFTGTGFNEKLFF. The CDR3 DNA is TGTGCCAGCAGTTTCACCGGGACAGGTTTTAATGAAAAACTGTTTTTT.

The V call is TRBV6-5, the J call TRBJ1-5; D perhaps matches TRBD1 (6 bases). Trimming stripped 6 bases from V and 3 bases from J, with 12 bases between. Looked up from germline, CDR1 is MNHEY and CDR2 is SVGAGI. This CDR3 contains 14 residues. As DNA, the CDR3 is TGTGCCAGCAGCCTCGGACAGATCAATCAGCCCCAGCATTTT. Protein product: CASSLGQINQPQHF.

The chain employs TRBV5-1 and TRBJ2-5, with 7 bases that match TRBD1. Trimming took 2 bases from V and 5 from J; bases not matched to a gene: 6. In germline, CDR1 is SGHRS, CDR2 YFSETQ. CDR3 length equals 14 residues. The CDR3 region is CASSLKGGGETQYF. The CDR3 nucleotides read TGCGCCAGCAGCTTAAAAGGGGGCGGGGAGACCCAGTACTTC.

CDR3 region: CAAAGLAGETDTQYF. Written as DNA, the CDR3 is TGTGCCGCGGCAGGACTAGCGGGAGAAACAGATACGCAGTATTTT. The V and J genes are TRBV28 and TRBJ2-3, with 13 nucleotides matching TRBD2. V gave up 11 bases and J gave up 3 bases; unmatched junction bases: 8. CDR1 and CDR2 (germline): MDHEN, SYDVKM. CDR3 length: 15 amino acids.

The chain uses TRBV29-1 and TRBJ2-7; 7 nucleotides agree with TRBD1. From germline, CDR1 is SQVTM and CDR2 ANQGSEA. The ends lost 2 bases at V and 0 bases at J; junction bases unmatched: 7. CDR3 length equals 15 residues. The CDR3 here is CSVEQMGQRSYEQYF. The CDR3, as DNA: TGCAGCGTTGAACAAATGGGACAGCGCTCCTACGAGCAGTACTTC.

The chain combines TRBV5-4 with TRBJ2-1, with TRBD1 matching over 7 bases. Germline V gene data show CDR1 as SGHNT and CDR2 as YYREEE (reference sequence). The CDR3 is made up of 15 amino acids. Trimming cost V 0 bases and J 7 bases; bases outside gene matches: 7. The CDR3 protein is CASSLERGGRNEQFF. The CDR3 nucleotides are TGTGCCAGCAGCTTGGAGAGAGGGGGCAGGAATGAGCAGTTCTTC.

V gene TRBV28 combines with J gene TRBJ1-1, with D possibly TRBD1 on 6 matching bases. With 4 bases removed from V and 3 bases from J, the gap between germline ends came to 18 bases. The V gene's germline CDR1 is MDHEN and CDR2 SYDVKM. CDR3 size: 16 residues. The CDR3 reads CASSWGSSQGYTEAFF. DNA for the CDR3: TGTGCCAGCAGTTGGGGATCCTCTCAGGGGTACACTGAAGCTTTCTTT.

This rearrangement joins TRBV5-4 to TRBJ2-6; D call uncertain. Germline values: CDR1 SGHNT, CDR2 YYREEE (reference sequence). The V gene lost 0 bases and the J gene lost 3 bases, with 10 bases spanning the gap. The CDR3 spans 16 residues. The CDR3 here is CASSLDAAYGANVLTF. The CDR3 DNA reads TGTGCCAGCAGCTTGGACGCGGCTTATGGGGCCAACGTCCTGACTTTC.